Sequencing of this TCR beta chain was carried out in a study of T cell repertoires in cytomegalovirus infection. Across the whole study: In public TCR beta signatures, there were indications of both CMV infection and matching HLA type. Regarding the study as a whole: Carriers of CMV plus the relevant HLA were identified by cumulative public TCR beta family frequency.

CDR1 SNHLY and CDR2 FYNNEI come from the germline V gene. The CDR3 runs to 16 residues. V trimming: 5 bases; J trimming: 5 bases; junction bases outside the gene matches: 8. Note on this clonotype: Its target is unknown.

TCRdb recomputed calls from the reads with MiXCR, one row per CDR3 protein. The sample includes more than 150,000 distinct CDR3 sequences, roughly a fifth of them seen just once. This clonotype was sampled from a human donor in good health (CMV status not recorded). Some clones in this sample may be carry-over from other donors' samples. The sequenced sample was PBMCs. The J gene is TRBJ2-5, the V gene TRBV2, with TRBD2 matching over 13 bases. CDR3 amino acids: CASSRTSGRAGETQYF. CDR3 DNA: TGTGCCAGCAGTCGCACTAGCGGGAGGGCCGGTGAGACCCAGTACTTC.